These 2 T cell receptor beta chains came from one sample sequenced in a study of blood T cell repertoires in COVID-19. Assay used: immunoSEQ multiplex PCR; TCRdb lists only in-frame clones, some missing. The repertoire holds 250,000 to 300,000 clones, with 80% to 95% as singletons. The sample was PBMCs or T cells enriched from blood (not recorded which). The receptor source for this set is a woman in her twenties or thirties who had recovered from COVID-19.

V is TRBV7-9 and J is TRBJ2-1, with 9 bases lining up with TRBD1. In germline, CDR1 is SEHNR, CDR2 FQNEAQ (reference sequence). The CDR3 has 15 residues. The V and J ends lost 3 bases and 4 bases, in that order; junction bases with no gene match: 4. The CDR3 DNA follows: TGTGCCAGCAGCTTTCTCGACAGGGGGTACAATGAGCAGTTCTTC. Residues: CASSFLDRGYNEQFF.

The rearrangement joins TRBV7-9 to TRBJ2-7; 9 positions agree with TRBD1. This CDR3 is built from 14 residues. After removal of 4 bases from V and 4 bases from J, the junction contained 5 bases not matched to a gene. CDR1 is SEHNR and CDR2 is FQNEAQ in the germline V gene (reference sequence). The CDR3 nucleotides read TGTGCCAGCAGCTCCCCCGGGACAGGGTACGAGCAGTACTTC. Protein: CASSSPGTGYEQYF.